This T cell receptor (beta chain) was sequenced in a study of shared clonotypes between healthy human individuals. Points from the study as a whole: Among non-shared clonotypes, generation probabilities were lower than among those shared by all four donors. As a rule, naive subsets had a larger estimated richness than memory subsets. The small donor group covered limited genetic and exposure diversity.

V shed 0 bases and J shed 2 bases, with 12 bases lying between them. Germline CDR1 is SGHRS and CDR2 is YFSETQ. The CDR3 is made up of 16 amino acids. Comment on this clone: What it binds is not known.

Some 30,000 T cell genomes (approximately 0.2 ug DNA) went into each sorted-subset replicate. Using immunoSEQ multiplex PCR, the repertoire was profiled, and TCRdb retains in-frame clones only, with some absent. The table includes around 1,100,000 clones, around 77% detected once. This receptor was taken from a man aged 18 to 29 in good health. Some clones in this sample may be carry-over from other donors' samples. The chain combines TRBV5-1 with TRBJ2-1; a possible D gene is TRBD2 (5 bases). The sequenced sample consisted of memory CD4+ T cells from PBMCs. Stated subset: CD45RA-negative fraction. The CDR3 is CASSLDSGNPYNEQFF. The CDR3 bases are TGCGCCAGCAGCTTGGATTCGGGGAATCCCTACAATGAGCAGTTCTTC.